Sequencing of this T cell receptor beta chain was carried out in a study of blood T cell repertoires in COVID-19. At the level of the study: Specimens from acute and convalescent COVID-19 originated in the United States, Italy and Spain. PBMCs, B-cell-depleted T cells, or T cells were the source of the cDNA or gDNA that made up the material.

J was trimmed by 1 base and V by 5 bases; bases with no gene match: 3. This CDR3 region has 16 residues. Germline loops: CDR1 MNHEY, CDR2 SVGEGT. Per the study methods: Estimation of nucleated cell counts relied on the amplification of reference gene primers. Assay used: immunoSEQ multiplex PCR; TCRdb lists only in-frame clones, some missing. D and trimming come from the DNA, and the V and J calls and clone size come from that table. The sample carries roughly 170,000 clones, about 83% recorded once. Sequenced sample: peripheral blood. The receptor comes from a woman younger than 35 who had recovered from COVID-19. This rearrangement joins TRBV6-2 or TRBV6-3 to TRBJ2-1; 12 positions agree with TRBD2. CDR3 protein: CASSPLAGGSYNEQFF. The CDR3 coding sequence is TGTGCCAGCAGTCCACTAGCGGGAGGTTCCTACAATGAGCAGTTCTTC.